The 2 T cell receptor beta chains given below trace back to one sample, sequenced in a study of regulatory T cells in long-lasting Graves disease. Construction of the TCR beta libraries employed iRepertoire HTBI primers in conjunction with Arm-PCR of CDR3 regions. TCRdb recomputed calls from the multiplex PCR reads with MiXCR, one row per CDR3 protein. The table lists about 290,000 distinct CDR3 sequences, under 25% of them singletons. Time point specified: persistent/refractory GD, antithyroid drugs over 5 years with positive TRAb. Isolated PBMC RNA provided the starting material for the TCR library. Sequencing used peripheral blood mononuclear cells (PBMCs), obtained when the disease was refractory, from a patient treated with antithyroid drugs. The receptors stem from a female donor with Graves disease.

The chain combines TRBV20-1 with TRBJ2-5; 11 nucleotides line up with TRBD1. V was pared by 0 bases and J by 4 bases, with 10 bases of the junction left unmatched. This CDR3 is 17 amino acids long. Germline CDR1 is DFQATT and CDR2 is SNEGSKA (reference sequence). As DNA, the CDR3 is TGCAGTGCTAGAGATGGTTGGACAGGGGGCTCGGGAGAGACCCAGTACTTC. Protein sequence: CSARDGWTGGSGETQYF.

This clonotype was counted many times. The chain uses TRBV27 and TRBJ1-4; tentatively, D is TRBD1 (5 bases). Germline CDR1 and CDR2: MNHEY and SMNVEV (reference sequence). Trimming cost V 3 bases and J 8 bases, with 13 bases left between them. There are 14 residues in the CDR3. CDR3 DNA sequence: TGTGCCAGCAGTTTCTCGGGGGGAGAGGAAAAACTGTTTTTT. It encodes CASSFSGGEEKLFF. Complete variable domain (other parts from reference TRBV27 and TRBJ1-4): EAQVTQNPRYLITVTGKKLTVTCSQNMNHEYMSWYRQDPGLGLRQIYYSMNVEVTDKGDVPEGYKVSRKEKRNFPLILESPSPNQTSLYFCASSFSGGEEKLFFGSGTQLSVL.